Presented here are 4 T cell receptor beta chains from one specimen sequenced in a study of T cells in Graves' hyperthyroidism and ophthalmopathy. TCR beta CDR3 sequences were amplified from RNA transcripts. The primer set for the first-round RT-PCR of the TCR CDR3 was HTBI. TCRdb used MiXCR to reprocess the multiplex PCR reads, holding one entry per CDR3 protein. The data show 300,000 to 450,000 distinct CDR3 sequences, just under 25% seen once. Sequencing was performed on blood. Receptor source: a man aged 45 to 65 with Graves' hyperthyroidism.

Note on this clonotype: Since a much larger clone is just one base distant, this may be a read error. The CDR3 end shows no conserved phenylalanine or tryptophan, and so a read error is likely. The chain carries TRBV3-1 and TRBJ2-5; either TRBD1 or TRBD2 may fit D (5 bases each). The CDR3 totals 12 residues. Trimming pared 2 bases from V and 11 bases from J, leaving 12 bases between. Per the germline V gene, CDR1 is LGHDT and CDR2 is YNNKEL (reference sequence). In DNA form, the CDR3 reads TGTGCCAGCAGCCAATCCCAAGGGGAGCAGTACTAC. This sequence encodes CASSQSQGEQYY.

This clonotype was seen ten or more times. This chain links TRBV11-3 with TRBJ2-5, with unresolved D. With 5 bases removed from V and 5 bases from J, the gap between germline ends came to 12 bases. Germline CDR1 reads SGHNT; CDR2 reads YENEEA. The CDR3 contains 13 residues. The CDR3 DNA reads TGTGCCAGCAGCCCATCCTCCTTGGAGACCCAGTACTTC. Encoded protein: CASSPSSLETQYF.

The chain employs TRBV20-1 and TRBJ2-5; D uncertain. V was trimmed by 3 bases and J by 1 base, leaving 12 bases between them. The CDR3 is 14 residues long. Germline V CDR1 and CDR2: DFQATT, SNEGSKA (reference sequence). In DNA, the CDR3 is TGCAGTGCTAGGTCCCCGCTGGGCCAAGAGACCCAGTACTTC. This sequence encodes CSARSPLGQETQYF.

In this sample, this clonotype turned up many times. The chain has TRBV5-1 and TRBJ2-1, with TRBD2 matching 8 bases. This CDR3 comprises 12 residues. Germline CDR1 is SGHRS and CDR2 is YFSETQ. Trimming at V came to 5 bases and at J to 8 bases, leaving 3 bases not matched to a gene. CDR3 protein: CASSSGTDEQFF. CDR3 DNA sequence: TGCGCCAGCAGTAGCGGGACGGATGAGCAGTTCTTC.